This entry describes one T cell receptor beta chain. Germline-derived CDR1 and CDR2 are SGHAT and FQNNGV. The CDR3 is made up of 16 amino acids. The junction had 12 bases not matched to a gene; V was cut back by 6 bases and J by 6 bases. These data come from a study of cytomegalovirus exposure and HLA in healthy donors. Using immunoSEQ multiplex PCR, the repertoire was profiled, and TCRdb retains in-frame clones only, with some absent. The data contain approximately 120,000 clones, around 96% of them singletons. The J gene is TRBJ2-7, the V gene TRBV11-2; the match to TRBD2 covers 12 bases. The TCR comes from a man aged 18 to 29 in good health and CMV-seronegative. Sequencing input: PBMCs. In DNA, the CDR3 is TGTGCCAGCAGTCCGGAGGAGACTAGCGGGAGTCCCGAGCAGTACTTC. Protein: CASSPEETSGSPEQYF. The full variable domain, completed using reference TRBV11-2 and TRBJ2-7, is EAGVAQSPRYKIIEKRQSVAFWCNPISGHATLYWYQQILGQGPKLLIQFQNNGVVDDSQLPKDRFSAERLKGVDSTLKIQPAKLEDSAVYLCASSPEETSGSPEQYFGPGTRLTVT.